A single sample is the source of the 25 T cell receptor beta chains below, sequenced in a study of blood T cells in healthy people across ages. Using a J-beta primer mix together with a sample-barcoded 5' primer, a second PCR was run for about 6 to 12 cycles. TCRdb called the 5' RACE reads again in MiXCR, with one record for every CDR3 protein. The table lists about 620,000 distinct CDR3 sequences, under 25% of them singletons, with roughly 3.6% in the top ten. Input material: blood. These receptors were collected from a man in his 70s in good health.

This clonotype has more than one count but fewer than ten. This rearrangement joins TRBV28 to TRBJ2-4; TRBD2 aligns across 12 bases. This CDR3 comprises 14 residues. CDR1 is MDHEN and CDR2 is SYDVKM in the germline V gene. V was pared by 7 bases and J by 7 bases, with 5 bases of the junction left unmatched. The CDR3 sequence: CASTSGRAANIQYF. The CDR3 nucleotides read TGTGCCAGCACTAGCGGGAGGGCTGCGAACATTCAGTACTTC.

This clonotype appeared many times. The chain has TRBV7-2 and TRBJ2-5; possible D gene TRBD1, 5 bases. CDR3 size: 13 residues. Trimming removed 3 bases at V and 2 bases at J, with 7 bases between. Germline-derived CDR1 and CDR2 are SGHTA and FQGNSA. Here the CDR3 reads CASSFQGQETQYF. Here the CDR3 DNA reads TGTGCCAGCAGCTTTCAGGGTCAAGAGACCCAGTACTTC.

The V and J genes are TRBV6-5 and TRBJ2-3; TRBD2 might be the D (6 bases). Germline V gives CDR1 MNHEY, CDR2 SVGAGI. This CDR3 region has 16 residues. Trimming stripped 2 bases from V and 1 base from J, with 13 bases between. The CDR3 loop is CASSYIGGPGTDTQYF. The CDR3 DNA is TGTGCCAGCAGTTACATCGGGGGACCCGGCACAGATACGCAGTATTTT.

This clonotype was detected many times. The gene calls are TRBV5-1 and TRBJ2-3; D possibly corresponds to TRBD1 (6 bases). Trimming removed 5 bases at V and 4 bases at J, with 14 bases between. CDR1 and CDR2 (germline): SGHRS, YFSETQ. CDR3 length: 14 amino acids. As DNA, the CDR3 is TGCGCCAGCAGTTCCATACAGGGCCCAGATACGCAGTATTTT. This gives the protein CASSSIQGPDTQYF.

This clonotype has just a few counts. V and J are TRBV29-1 and TRBJ2-2; 8 bases agree with TRBD1. V lost 4 bases and J lost 4; bases outside the gene matches: 5. The CDR3 sequence is 14 residues long. The germline CDR1 and CDR2 sequences are SQVTM and ANQGSEA. CDR3 nucleotide sequence: TGCAGCGTTGTGGCAGGGGGCATCACCGGGGAGCTGTTTTTT. It codes for CSVVAGGITGELFF.

The V call is TRBV15, the J call TRBJ1-4, with TRBD1 as a possible D gene (5 bases). This CDR3 region has 16 residues. V shed 4 bases and J shed 2 bases, with 14 bases lying between them. The germline V gene encodes CDR1 LNHNV and CDR2 YYDKDF (reference sequence). The CDR3 loop reads CATSKKGTETNEKLFF. The CDR3 DNA reads as TGTGCCACCAGCAAGAAAGGGACTGAGACTAATGAAAAACTGTTTTTT.

The V gene is TRBV29-1, the J gene TRBJ2-3; D is unresolved. Germline CDR1 and CDR2: SQVTM and ANQGSEA. Trimming took off 4 bases at V and 11 bases at J, with 19 bases between the two ends. The CDR3 is made up of 13 amino acids. This chain's CDR3 is CSVGGHLDSLQYF. In nucleotides, the CDR3 is TGCAGCGTTGGTGGGCATCTAGACTCTCTGCAGTATTTT.

This clonotype was detected a few times. The chain couples TRBV5-1 to TRBJ1-4; D gene ambiguous. Germline assignment: CDR1 SGHRS and CDR2 YFSETQ. The CDR3 loop spans 14 amino acids. Trimming took off 0 bases at V and 4 bases at J, with 7 bases between the two ends. The CDR3 DNA follows: TGCGCCAGCAGCTTGGGATTTGATAATGAAAAACTGTTTTTT. This gives the protein CASSLGFDNEKLFF.

The CDR3 spells CASSPMISGEQYF. CDR3 DNA: TGTGCCAGCAGTCCCATGATTTCCGGCGAGCAGTACTTC. The gene calls are TRBV27 and TRBJ2-7; unclear D gene. This CDR3 contains 13 residues. Trimming shortened V by 5 bases and J by 6 bases, and 14 bases separated the two germline ends. Germline CDR1 reads MNHEY; CDR2 reads SMNVEV (reference sequence).

The table lists this clonotype with a few counts. The chain is built from TRBV6-5 and TRBJ2-2; 9 nucleotides match TRBD1. The junction had 10 bases not matched to a gene; V was cut back by 2 bases and J by 6 bases. CDR3 length: 17 amino acids. Germline V gives CDR1 MNHEY, CDR2 SVGAGI. The CDR3 is CASSYDGTGFRAGELFF. The CDR3 coding sequence is TGTGCCAGCAGTTACGATGGGACAGGGTTTCGGGCCGGGGAGCTGTTTTTT.

J is TRBJ2-7 and V is TRBV7-2; D tentatively reads TRBD1 or TRBD2 (5 bases each). CDR3 length: 13 residues. Germline V CDR1 and CDR2: SGHTA, FQGNSA. V lost 5 bases and J 10 bases, leaving 18 bases between the germline ends. The CDR3: CASSPDSGFFQYF. The CDR3 nucleotides read TGTGCCAGCAGCCCTGACAGCGGTTTCTTCCAGTACTTC.

This clonotype has a handful of counts. V and J are TRBV24-1 and TRBJ2-1; 7 bases map to TRBD2. Germline V gene data show CDR1 as KGHDR and CDR2 as SFDVKD. The CDR3 runs to 16 residues. With 0 bases clipped from V and 7 bases from J, the junction kept 8 bases outside the gene matches. CDR3 sequence reads: CATSDLAGEGQNEQFF. The CDR3 DNA reads as TGTGCCACCAGTGATTTGGCGGGAGAGGGGCAAAATGAGCAGTTCTTC.

This clonotype was detected a few times. The chain joins TRBV7-9 to TRBJ2-3; 7 positions agree with TRBD2. J gave up 3 bases and V 1 base, and 4 bases lay outside the gene matches. This CDR3 is built from 15 residues. Germline CDR1 is SEHNR and CDR2 is FQNEAQ (reference sequence). CDR3 region: CASSLVAGVTDTQYF. As DNA, the CDR3 is TGTGCCAGCAGCTTAGTTGCGGGAGTGACAGATACGCAGTATTTT.

V and J are TRBV7-9 and TRBJ1-1; D gene uncertain. The CDR3 spans 14 residues. V was shortened by 2 bases and J by 0 bases, with 7 bases between the two germline ends. Per germline, CDR1 SEHNR and CDR2 FQNEAQ (reference sequence). The CDR3 region is CASSLIGLNTEAFF. CDR3 sequence (DNA): TGTGCCAGCAGCTTAATTGGCCTGAACACTGAAGCTTTCTTT.

This clonotype was recorded a few times. The J gene is TRBJ2-1, the V gene TRBV10-3; 9 nucleotides agree with TRBD2. CDR1 is ENHRY, CDR2 SYGVKD, per germline. The CDR3 covers 18 residues. J lost 0 bases, V lost 0 bases, and 6 bases had no gene match. CDR3 bases: TGTGCCATCAGTGAGTCGAAATCAGCGGGAGGCTCCTACAATGAGCAGTTCTTC. Its protein product is CAISESKSAGGSYNEQFF.

The chain joins TRBV6-1 to TRBJ1-4, with TRBD1 matching over 8 bases. The CDR3 length is 17 residues. Germline loops: CDR1 MNHNS, CDR2 SASEGT. V was pared by 6 bases and J by 3 bases, with 12 bases of the junction left unmatched. CDR3 in amino acids: CASRRGQGGYSNEKLFF. The CDR3 DNA reads as TGTGCCAGCAGACGTGGACAGGGCGGATACTCTAATGAAAAACTGTTTTTT.

This clonotype has a count of ten or more. The chain has TRBV5-1 and TRBJ2-5; TRBD1 might be the D (6 bases). Trimming shortened V by 4 bases and J by 5 bases, and 12 bases separated the two germline ends. The CDR3 runs to 13 residues. In germline, CDR1 is SGHRS, CDR2 YFSETQ. This chain's CDR3 is CASSRGDKETQYF. The DNA of the CDR3 is TGCGCCAGCAGCCGAGGGGACAAGGAGACCCAGTACTTC. Full variable domain (missing parts from reference TRBV5-1 and TRBJ2-5): KAGVTQTPRYLIKTRGQQVTLSCSPISGHRSVSWYQQTPGQGLQFLFEYFSETQRNKGNFPGRFSGRQFSNSRSEMNVSTLELGDSALYLCASSRGDKETQYFGPGTRLLVL.

This clonotype occurred a few times. The chain uses TRBV7-8 and TRBJ1-1; perhaps TRBD1 as D (6 bases). In germline, CDR1 is SGHVS, CDR2 FQNEAQ. The V and J ends lost 5 bases and 11 bases respectively, with 18 bases between them. The CDR3 has 13 residues. The CDR3 region has the DNA TGTGCCAGCAGCCCACGCCAGGGGAGAGGGGCTTTCTTT. Its protein product is CASSPRQGRGAFF.

This chain connects TRBV2 to TRBJ2-1; 8 nucleotides align to TRBD1. Germline V lookup: CDR1 SNHLY, CDR2 FYNNEI. CDR3 length: 13 amino acids. The junction had 6 bases not matched to a gene; V was cut back by 6 bases and J by 8 bases. Here the CDR3 reads CASRAGGVDEQFF. The CDR3 DNA sequence: TGTGCCAGCAGGGCAGGGGGCGTGGATGAGCAGTTCTTC.

The table lists this clonotype with many counts. The chain joins TRBV5-1 to TRBJ2-2; TRBD1 might be the D (6 bases). This CDR3 has 14 amino acids. Germline V gene data show CDR1 as SGHRS and CDR2 as YFSETQ. Trimming stripped 5 bases from V and 3 bases from J, with 11 bases between. The CDR3 DNA is TGCGCCAGCAGTGGGACAAAGTACACCGGGGAGCTGTTTTTT. This encodes CASSGTKYTGELFF.

The chain links TRBV6-6 to TRBJ1-2, with a weak D call TRBD1 (6 bases). CDR3 length: 14 amino acids. Deletions cut 2 bases from V and 4 bases from J, with 11 bases between. Per the germline V gene, CDR1 is MNHNY and CDR2 is SVGAGI (reference sequence). The DNA of the CDR3 is TGTGCCAGCAGTTACGGGGGCGCGGGCTATGGCTACACCTTC. Its protein is CASSYGGAGYGYTF.

This chain uses TRBV6-2 or TRBV6-3 with TRBJ2-4; the D is unclear. V gave up 3 bases and J gave up 5 bases, with 14 bases separating them. The CDR3 totals 15 residues. Germline lookup yields CDR1 MNHEY and CDR2 SVGEGT. The CDR3, as DNA: TGTGCCAGCAGTTATTCTCTGACCACGCAAAACATTCAGTACTTC. Translation: CASSYSLTTQNIQYF.

This clonotype was observed a few times. The gene calls are TRBV20-1 and TRBJ2-7; D gene uncertain. CDR1 and CDR2 from the germline V gene are DFQATT and SNEGSKA (reference sequence). V was trimmed by 2 bases and J by 3 bases, leaving 14 bases between them. The CDR3 covers 14 residues. The CDR3 DNA reads TGCAGTGCTAGATACTCGGGCAAACTCTACGAGCAGTACTTC. It is translated as CSARYSGKLYEQYF.

The CDR3 region is CAISEGETAHTDTQYF. CDR3 bases: TGTGCCATCAGTGAAGGAGAGACAGCCCACACAGATACGCAGTATTTT. The rearrangement joins TRBV10-3 to TRBJ2-3; TRBD1 might be the D (5 bases). The CDR3 runs to 16 residues. V lost 3 bases, J lost 2 bases, and 15 bases lay in between. Germline CDR1 ENHRY, CDR2 SYGVKD.

J is TRBJ2-7 and V is TRBV7-2; 7 nucleotides agree with TRBD2. Germline CDR1 reads SGHTA; CDR2 reads FQGNSA. The CDR3 is 14 amino acids. With 1 base clipped from V and 7 bases from J, the junction kept 7 bases outside the gene matches. CDR3 DNA sequence: TGTGCCAGCAGCTTAGATACCCAGGGAGGGGAGCAGTACTTC. Amino acids: CASSLDTQGGEQYF.